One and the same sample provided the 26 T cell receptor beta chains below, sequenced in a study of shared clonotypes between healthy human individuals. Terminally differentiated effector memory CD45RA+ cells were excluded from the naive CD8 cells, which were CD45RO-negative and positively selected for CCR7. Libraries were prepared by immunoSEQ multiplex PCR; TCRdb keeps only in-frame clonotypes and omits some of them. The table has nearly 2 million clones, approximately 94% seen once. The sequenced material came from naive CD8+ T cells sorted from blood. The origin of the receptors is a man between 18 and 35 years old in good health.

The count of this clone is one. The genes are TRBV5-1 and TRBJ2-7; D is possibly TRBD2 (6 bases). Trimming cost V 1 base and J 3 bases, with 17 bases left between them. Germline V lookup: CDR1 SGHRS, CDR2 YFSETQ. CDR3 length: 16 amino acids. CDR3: CASSLWGEDARYEQYF. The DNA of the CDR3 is TGCGCCAGCAGCTTGTGGGGGGAGGACGCTCGCTACGAGCAGTACTTC.

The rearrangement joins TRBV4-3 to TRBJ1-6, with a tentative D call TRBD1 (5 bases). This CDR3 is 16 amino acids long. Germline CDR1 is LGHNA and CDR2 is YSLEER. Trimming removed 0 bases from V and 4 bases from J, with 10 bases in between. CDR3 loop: CASSQEPGPYNSPLHF. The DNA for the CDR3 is TGCGCCAGCAGCCAAGAGCCAGGGCCTTATAATTCACCCCTCCACTTT.

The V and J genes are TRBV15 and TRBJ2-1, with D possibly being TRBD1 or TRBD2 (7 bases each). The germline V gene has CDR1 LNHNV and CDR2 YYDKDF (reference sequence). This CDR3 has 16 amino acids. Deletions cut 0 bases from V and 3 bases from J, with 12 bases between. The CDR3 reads CATSRDPGGDYNEQFF. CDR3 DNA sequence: TGTGCCACCAGCAGAGATCCAGGGGGGGACTACAATGAGCAGTTCTTC. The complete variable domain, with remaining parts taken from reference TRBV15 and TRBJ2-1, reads DAMVIQNPRYQVTQFGKPVTLSCSQTLNHNVMYWYQQKSSQAPKLLFHYYDKDFNNEADTPDNFQSRRPNTSFCFLDIRSPGLGDTAMYLCATSRDPGGDYNEQFFGPGTRLTVL.

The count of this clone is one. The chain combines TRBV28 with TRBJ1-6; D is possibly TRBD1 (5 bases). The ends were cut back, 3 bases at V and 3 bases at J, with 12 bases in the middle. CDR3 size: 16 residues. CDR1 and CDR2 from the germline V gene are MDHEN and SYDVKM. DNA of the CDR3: TGTGCCAGCAGTTTTTTCAAGACAGACTATAATTCACCCCTCCACTTT. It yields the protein CASSFFKTDYNSPLHF.

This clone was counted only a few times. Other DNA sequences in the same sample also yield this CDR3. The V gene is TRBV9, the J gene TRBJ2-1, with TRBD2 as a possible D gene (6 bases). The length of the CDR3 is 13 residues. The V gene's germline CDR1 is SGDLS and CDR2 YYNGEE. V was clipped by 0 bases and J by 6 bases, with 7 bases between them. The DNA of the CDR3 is TGTGCCAGCAGCGTAGCCGGGAGCAATGAGCAGTTCTTC. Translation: CASSVAGSNEQFF.

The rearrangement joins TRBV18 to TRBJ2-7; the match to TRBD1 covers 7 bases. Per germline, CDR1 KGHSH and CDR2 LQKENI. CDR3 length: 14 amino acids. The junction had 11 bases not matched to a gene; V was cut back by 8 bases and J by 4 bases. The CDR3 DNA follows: TGTGCCAGCACCTCCGGGACAGAAGGTTACGAGCAGTACTTC. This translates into CASTSGTEGYEQYF. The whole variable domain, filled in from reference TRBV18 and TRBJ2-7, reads NAGVMQNPRHLVRRRGQEARLRCSPMKGHSHVYWYRQLPEEGLKFMVYLQKENIIDESGMPKERFSAEFPKEGPSILRIQQVVRGDSAAYFCASTSGTEGYEQYFGPGTRLTVT.

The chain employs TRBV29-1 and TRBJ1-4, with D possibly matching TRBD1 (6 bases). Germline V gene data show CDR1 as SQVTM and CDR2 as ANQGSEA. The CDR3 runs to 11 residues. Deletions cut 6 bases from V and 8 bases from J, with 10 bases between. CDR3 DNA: TGCAGCGTGGGGGGCGGCGAAAAACTGTTTTTT. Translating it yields CSVGGGEKLFF. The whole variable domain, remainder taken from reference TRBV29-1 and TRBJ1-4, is SAVISQKPSRDICQRGTSLTIQCQVDSQVTMMFWYRQQPGQSLTLIATANQGSEATYESGFVIDKFPISRPNLTFSTLTVSNMSPEDSSIYLCSVGGGEKLFFGSGTQLSVL.

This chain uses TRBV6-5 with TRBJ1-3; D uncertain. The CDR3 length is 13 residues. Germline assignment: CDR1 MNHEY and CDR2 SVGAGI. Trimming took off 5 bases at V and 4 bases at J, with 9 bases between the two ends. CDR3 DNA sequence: TGTGCCAGCAGTGAGGCAGTCGGAAACACCATATATTTT. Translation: CASSEAVGNTIYF.

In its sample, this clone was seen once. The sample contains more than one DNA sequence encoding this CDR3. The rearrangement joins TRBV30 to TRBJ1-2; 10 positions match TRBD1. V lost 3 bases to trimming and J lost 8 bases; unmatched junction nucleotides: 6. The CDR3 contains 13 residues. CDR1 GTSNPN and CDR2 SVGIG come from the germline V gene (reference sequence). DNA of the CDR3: TGTGCCTGGAGCCCCGGGACAGGGGTAGGCTACACCTTC. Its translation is CAWSPGTGVGYTF.

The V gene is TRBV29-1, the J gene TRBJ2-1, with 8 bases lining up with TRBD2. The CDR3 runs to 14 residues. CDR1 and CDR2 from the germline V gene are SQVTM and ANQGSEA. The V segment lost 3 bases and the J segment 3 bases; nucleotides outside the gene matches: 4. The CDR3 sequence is CSVDYSGNYNEQFF. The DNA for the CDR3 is TGCAGCGTTGATTATAGCGGGAACTACAATGAGCAGTTCTTC.

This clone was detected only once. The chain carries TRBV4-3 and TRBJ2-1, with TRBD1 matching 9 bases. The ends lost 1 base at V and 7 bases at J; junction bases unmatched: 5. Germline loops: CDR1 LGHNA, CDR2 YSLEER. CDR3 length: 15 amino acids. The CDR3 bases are TGCGCCAGCAGCCAAGGAATTGGGACAGGGAATGAGCAGTTCTTC. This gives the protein CASSQGIGTGNEQFF.

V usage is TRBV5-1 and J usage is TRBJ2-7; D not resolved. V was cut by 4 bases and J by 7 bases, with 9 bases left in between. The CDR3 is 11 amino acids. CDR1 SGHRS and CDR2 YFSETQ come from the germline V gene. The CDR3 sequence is CASSVAEEQYF. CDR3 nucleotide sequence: TGCGCCAGCAGCGTGGCGGAGGAGCAGTACTTC.

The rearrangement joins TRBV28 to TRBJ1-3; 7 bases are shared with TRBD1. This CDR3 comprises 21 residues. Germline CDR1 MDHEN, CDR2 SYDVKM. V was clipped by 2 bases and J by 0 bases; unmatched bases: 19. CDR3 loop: CASSLMTGPGMAYLSGNTIYF. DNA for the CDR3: TGTGCCAGCAGTTTAATGACAGGGCCGGGGATGGCCTACCTCTCTGGAAACACCATATATTTT. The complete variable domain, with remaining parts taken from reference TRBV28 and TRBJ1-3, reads DVKVTQSSRYLVKRTGEKVFLECVQDMDHENMFWYRQDPGLGLRLIYFSYDVKMKEKGDIPEGYSVSREKKERFSLILESASTNQTSMYLCASSLMTGPGMAYLSGNTIYFGEGSWLTVV.

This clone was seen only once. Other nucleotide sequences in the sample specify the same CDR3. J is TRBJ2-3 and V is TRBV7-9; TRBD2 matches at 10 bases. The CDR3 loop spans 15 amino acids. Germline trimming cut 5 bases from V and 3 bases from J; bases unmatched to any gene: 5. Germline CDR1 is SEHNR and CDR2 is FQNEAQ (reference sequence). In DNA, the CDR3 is TGTGCCAGCAGCCCAGGACTAGCGGAGACAGATACGCAGTATTTT. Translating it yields CASSPGLAETDTQYF.

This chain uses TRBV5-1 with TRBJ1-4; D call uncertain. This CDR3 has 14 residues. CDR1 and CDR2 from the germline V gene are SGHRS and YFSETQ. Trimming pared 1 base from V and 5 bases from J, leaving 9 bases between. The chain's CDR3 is CASSLLGTNEKLFF. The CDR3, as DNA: TGCGCCAGCAGCTTGCTGGGCACAAATGAAAAACTGTTTTTT.

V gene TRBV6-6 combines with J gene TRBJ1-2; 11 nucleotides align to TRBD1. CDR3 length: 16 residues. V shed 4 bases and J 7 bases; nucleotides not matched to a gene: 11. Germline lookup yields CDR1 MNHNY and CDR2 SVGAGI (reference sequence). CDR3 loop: CASSSLGQGAPAGYTF. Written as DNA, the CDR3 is TGTGCCAGCAGTTCACTTGGACAGGGGGCGCCGGCTGGCTACACCTTC.

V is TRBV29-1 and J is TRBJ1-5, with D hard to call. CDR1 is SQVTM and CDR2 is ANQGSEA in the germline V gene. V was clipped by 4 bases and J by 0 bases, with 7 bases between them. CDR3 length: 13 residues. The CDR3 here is CSVALPSNQPQHF. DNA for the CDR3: TGCAGCGTTGCGCTCCCTAGCAATCAGCCCCAGCATTTT.

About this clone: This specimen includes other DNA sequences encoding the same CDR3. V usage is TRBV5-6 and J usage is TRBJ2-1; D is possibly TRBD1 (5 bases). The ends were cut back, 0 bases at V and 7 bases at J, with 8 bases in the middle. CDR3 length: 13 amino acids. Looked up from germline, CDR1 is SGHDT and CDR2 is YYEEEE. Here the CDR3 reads CASSLGQGNEQFF. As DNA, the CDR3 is TGTGCCAGCAGCTTGGGTCAGGGAAATGAGCAGTTCTTC.

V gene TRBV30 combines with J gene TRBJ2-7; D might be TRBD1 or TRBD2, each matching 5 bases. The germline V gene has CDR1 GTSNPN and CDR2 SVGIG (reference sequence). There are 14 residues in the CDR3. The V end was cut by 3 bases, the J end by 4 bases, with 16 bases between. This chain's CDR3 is CAWRPLRGGYEQYF. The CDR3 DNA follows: TGTGCCTGGAGACCACTTCGGGGCGGGTACGAGCAGTACTTC.

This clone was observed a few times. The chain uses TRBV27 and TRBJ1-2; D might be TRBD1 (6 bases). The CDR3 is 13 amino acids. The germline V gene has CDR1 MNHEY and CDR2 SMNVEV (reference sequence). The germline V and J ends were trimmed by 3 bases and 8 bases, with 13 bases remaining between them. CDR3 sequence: CASSFSGGPGYTF. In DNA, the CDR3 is TGTGCCAGCAGTTTCTCCGGGGGGCCAGGCTACACCTTC.

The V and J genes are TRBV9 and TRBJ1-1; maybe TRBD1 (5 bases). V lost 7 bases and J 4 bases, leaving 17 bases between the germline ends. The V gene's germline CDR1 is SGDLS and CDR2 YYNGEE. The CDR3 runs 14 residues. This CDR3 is CASGGAGLITEAFF. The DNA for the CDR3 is TGTGCCAGCGGAGGAGCAGGGCTCATCACTGAAGCTTTCTTT. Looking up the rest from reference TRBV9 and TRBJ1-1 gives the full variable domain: DSGVTQTPKHLITATGQRVTLRCSPRSGDLSVYWYQQSLDQGLQFLIQYYNGEERAKGNILERFSAQQFPDLHSELNLSSLELGDSALYFCASGGAGLITEAFFGQGTRLTVV.

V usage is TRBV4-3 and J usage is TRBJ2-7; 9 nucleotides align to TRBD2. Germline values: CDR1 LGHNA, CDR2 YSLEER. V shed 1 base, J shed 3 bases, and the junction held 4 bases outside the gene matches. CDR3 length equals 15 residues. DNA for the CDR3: TGCGCCAGCAGCCAAGTGGGCGGGAGGGACTACGAGCAGTACTTC. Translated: CASSQVGGRDYEQYF.

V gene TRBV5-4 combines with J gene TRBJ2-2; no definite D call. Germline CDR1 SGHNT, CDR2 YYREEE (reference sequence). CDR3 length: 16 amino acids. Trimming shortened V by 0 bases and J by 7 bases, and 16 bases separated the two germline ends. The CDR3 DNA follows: TGTGCCAGCAGCTTGGAGTTCGGGCCCACAAACGGGGAGCTGTTTTTT. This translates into CASSLEFGPTNGELFF.

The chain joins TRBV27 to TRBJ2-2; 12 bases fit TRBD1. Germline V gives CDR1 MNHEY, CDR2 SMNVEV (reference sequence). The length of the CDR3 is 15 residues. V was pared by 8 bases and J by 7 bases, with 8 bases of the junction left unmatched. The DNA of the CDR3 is TGTGCCAGCGGGGACAGGGGGCGTCTCCACGGGGAGCTGTTTTTT. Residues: CASGDRGRLHGELFF.

CDR3 sequence: CASRSRDRGPTEAFF. CDR3 coding DNA: TGTGCCAGCAGATCCCGGGACAGGGGGCCCACTGAAGCTTTCTTT. The chain recombines TRBV2 with TRBJ1-1, with 12 positions matching TRBD1. Germline trimming cut 6 bases from V and 4 bases from J; bases unmatched to any gene: 6. Per germline, CDR1 SNHLY and CDR2 FYNNEI. The CDR3 is 15 amino acids.

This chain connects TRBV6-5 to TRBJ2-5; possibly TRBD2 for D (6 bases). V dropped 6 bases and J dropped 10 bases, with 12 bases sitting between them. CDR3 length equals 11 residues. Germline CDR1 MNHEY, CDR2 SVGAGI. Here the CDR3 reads CASSSQEGQYF. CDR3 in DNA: TGTGCCAGCAGCTCGCAGGAGGGCCAGTACTTC.